One and the same sample provided the 4 T cell receptor beta chains below, sequenced in a study of a mutant IDH1 vaccine in newly diagnosed glioma. The antigens for these receptors are not known. The time point denotes: week 23, last vaccination. In every dose of vaccine, 300 ug of mutant IDH1 20-mer peptide was given alongside topical imiquimod. Using immunoSEQ multiplex PCR, the repertoire was profiled, and TCRdb retains in-frame clones only, with some absent. The sample carries fewer than 45,000 clones, about 80% recorded once. Specimen: PBMCs, collected from a glioma patient whose treatment included an IDH1 peptide vaccine. The source of these receptors is a man aged 50-60 years with glioma.

This clone appeared a few times. The gene calls are TRBV28 and TRBJ2-7; the D call may be TRBD1 or TRBD2 (6 bases each). Trimming took 5 bases from V and 2 from J, leaving 13 bases between them. The germline V gene has CDR1 MDHEN and CDR2 SYDVKM. The CDR3 length is 14 residues. CDR3 region: CASSGRDTTYEQYF. The CDR3 coding sequence is TGTGCCAGCAGTGGGCGGGACACCACCTACGAGCAGTACTTC.

This clone was observed a single time. This rearrangement joins TRBV5-6 to TRBJ2-3; perhaps TRBD1 as D (6 bases). This CDR3 is built from 15 residues. The germline V and J ends were trimmed by 2 bases and 0 bases, with 10 bases remaining between them. The germline CDR1 and CDR2 sequences are SGHDT and YYEEEE. Written as DNA, the CDR3 is TGTGCCAGCAGCTTCACAGGGTTAAGCACAGATACGCAGTATTTT. Its protein product is CASSFTGLSTDTQYF.

V usage is TRBV6-1 and J usage is TRBJ2-5; a weak D match, TRBD2 (6 bases). The V end was cut by 6 bases, the J end by 5 bases, with 10 bases between. The CDR3 is 12 amino acids. CDR1 MNHNS and CDR2 SASEGT come from the germline V gene. The CDR3 sequence is CASRGLGETQYF. DNA for the CDR3: TGTGCCAGCAGGGGACTGGGCGAGACCCAGTACTTC.

This clone was detected a few times. The genes are TRBV7-2 and TRBJ2-4; the D gene is possibly TRBD1 (5 bases). This CDR3 contains 17 residues. Between the trimmed V and J ends, which lost 4 bases and 0 bases, there was a span of 16 bases. Germline V gene lookup returns CDR1 SGHTA and CDR2 FQGNSA. The CDR3 sequence is CASSSSTALLAKNIQYF. CDR3 DNA sequence: TGTGCCAGCAGCTCCTCGACAGCCCTCTTAGCCAAAAACATTCAGTACTTC.